One sample yielded the 14 T cell receptor beta chains listed below, sequenced in a study of chemoradiotherapy in HPV16-positive cancers. Repertoires were generated with immunoSEQ multiplex PCR, while TCRdb's copy carries only in-frame clones and drops some. The data show roughly 25,000 clones, around 94% seen once. Sample acquisition took place from a patient who underwent chemoradiotherapy. These receptors all stem from a human donor with HPV-associated anogenital cancer.

The chain uses TRBV27 and TRBJ2-7, with 8 positions matching TRBD2. The CDR3 sequence is 15 residues long. From germline, CDR1 is MNHEY and CDR2 SMNVEV (reference sequence). After removal of 6 bases from V and 1 base from J, the junction contained 8 bases not matched to a gene. The CDR3 DNA sequence: TGTGCCAGCAGACCGGGACTAGGCCGATCCTACGAGCAGTACTTC. The encoded protein is CASRPGLGRSYEQYF.

The chain joins TRBV4-3 to TRBJ2-2, with a possible D match to TRBD2 (6 bases). The CDR3 runs to 15 residues. The germline V gene encodes CDR1 LGHNA and CDR2 YSLEER. V was shortened by 4 bases and J by 4 bases, with 13 bases between the two germline ends. CDR3 sequence: CASSRNTAGTGELFF. CDR3 nucleotide sequence: TGCGCCAGCAGCCGGAATACAGCGGGCACCGGGGAGCTGTTTTTT.

This clone was detected only once. This chain connects TRBV19 to TRBJ1-1; TRBD1 agrees at 8 bases. Germline V gene sequence: CDR1 LNHDA, CDR2 SQIVND (reference sequence). There are 14 residues in the CDR3. The V and J ends lost 2 bases and 10 bases, in that order; junction bases with no gene match: 9. In DNA form, the CDR3 reads TGTGCCAGTAGTATAAGGGGTGGACAGGGAAGAGCTTTCTTT. This encodes CASSIRGGQGRAFF. Filled out from reference TRBV19 and TRBJ1-1, the complete variable domain reads DGGITQSPKYLFRKEGQNVTLSCEQNLNHDAMYWYRQDPGQGLRLIYYSQIVNDFQKGDIAEGYSVSREKKESFPLTVTSAQKNPTAFYLCASSIRGGQGRAFFGQGTRLTVV.

The gene calls are TRBV5-5 and TRBJ1-3; D is possibly TRBD1 (5 bases). Germline CDR1 SGHKS, CDR2 YYEKEE (reference sequence). The CDR3 contains 16 residues. With 1 base removed from V and 2 bases from J, the gap between germline ends came to 13 bases. DNA of the CDR3: TGTGCCAGCAGCTTGCCGTCCGGAGGGGCTGGAAACACCATATATTTT. It yields the protein CASSLPSGGAGNTIYF.

The chain combines TRBV7-3 with TRBJ2-7; the match to TRBD2 covers 8 bases. This CDR3 region has 16 residues. J gave up 4 bases and V 5 bases, and 13 bases lay outside the gene matches. Germline values: CDR1 SGHTA, CDR2 FQGTGA. CDR3 DNA sequence: TGTGCCAGCAGCCCCAGAGCGGGGGCCCCTCATTACGAGCAGTACTTC. Its protein product is CASSPRAGAPHYEQYF.

This clone appeared once. J is TRBJ1-5 and V is TRBV19; D remains ambiguous. With 7 bases removed from V and 0 bases from J, the gap between germline ends came to 7 bases. The CDR3 consists of 13 residues. Germline CDR1 LNHDA, CDR2 SQIVND (reference sequence). The CDR3 DNA sequence: TGTGCCAGTACCAGTTATAGCAATCAGCCCCAGCATTTT. Protein product: CASTSYSNQPQHF.

The V and J genes are TRBV30 and TRBJ1-5; D is ambiguous. The CDR3 extends over 16 amino acids. CDR1 is GTSNPN and CDR2 is SVGIG in the germline V gene (reference sequence). Deletions cut 0 bases from V and 7 bases from J, with 19 bases between. For the CDR3, the DNA is TGTGCCTGGAGTGTACGACCACGTGAGGGTGAGCAGCCCCAGCATTTT. The encoded protein is CAWSVRPREGEQPQHF. Complete variable domain (other parts from reference TRBV30 and TRBJ1-5): SQTIHQWPATLVQPVGSPLSLECTVEGTSNPNLYWYRQAAGRGLQLLFYSVGIGQISSEVPQNLSASRPQDRQFILSSKKLLLSDSGFYLCAWSVRPREGEQPQHFGDGTRLSIL.

The rearrangement joins TRBV18 to TRBJ2-7; unclear D gene. The CDR3 extends over 11 amino acids. The V end lost 4 bases, the J end lost 3 bases, and 4 bases lay between the germline ends. Germline assignment: CDR1 KGHSH and CDR2 LQKENI. CDR3 protein: CASSQGYEQYF. The CDR3 nucleotides read TGTGCCAGCTCACAGGGCTACGAGCAGTACTTC.

The rearrangement links TRBV27 to TRBJ1-1; perhaps TRBD1 as D (6 bases). The germline gives CDR1 MNHEY, CDR2 SMNVEV (reference sequence). The CDR3 totals 16 residues. V lost 5 bases and J 1 base, leaving 17 bases between the germline ends. The CDR3 nucleotides read TGTGCCAGCAGTCAAAGGGTGGGACAACCGAACACTGAAGCTTTCTTT. Translation gives CASSQRVGQPNTEAFF.

The chain carries TRBV30 and TRBJ2-7, with 8 bases that match TRBD1. J was trimmed by 6 bases and V by 6 bases; bases with no gene match: 13. CDR1 is GTSNPN and CDR2 is SVGIG in the germline V gene (reference sequence). The CDR3 length is 14 residues. DNA for the CDR3: TGTGCCTGTCATGTCGCCGGACAGGGCCCCGAGCAGTACTTC. It is translated as CACHVAGQGPEQYF.

The rearrangement uses TRBV5-1 and TRBJ1-3; D gene ambiguous. Germline V gives CDR1 SGHRS, CDR2 YFSETQ. This CDR3 spans 14 amino acids. Trimming left V 5 bases short and J 0 bases short, with 9 bases between. CDR3 in DNA: TGCGCCAGCAGGGATGCGTTCTCTGGAAACACCATATATTTT. Translating it yields CASRDAFSGNTIYF.

The CDR3 spells CATSRRRTGGFEKLFF. In DNA form, the CDR3 reads TGTGCCACCAGCAGACGTCGGACAGGGGGCTTTGAAAAACTGTTTTTT. The chain employs TRBV15 and TRBJ1-4; 11 positions match TRBD1. There are 16 residues in the CDR3. The ends lost 2 bases at V and 7 bases at J; junction bases unmatched: 6. Germline loops: CDR1 LNHNV, CDR2 YYDKDF (reference sequence).

The gene calls are TRBV5-6 and TRBJ1-1; D gene uncertain. Germline V lookup: CDR1 SGHDT, CDR2 YYEEEE. This CDR3 comprises 14 residues. The ends were cut back, 0 bases at V and 0 bases at J, with 6 bases in the middle. CDR3 in amino acids: CASSLETMNTEAFF. The CDR3 nucleotides are TGTGCCAGCAGCTTGGAGACCATGAACACTGAAGCTTTCTTT.

The chain is built from TRBV4-3 and TRBJ1-1; TRBD1 is a possible D gene (6 bases). CDR3 length: 13 amino acids. Germline V gene lookup returns CDR1 LGHNA and CDR2 YSLEER. V was pared by 0 bases and J by 6 bases, with 8 bases between. The CDR3: CASSQDRGAEAFF. The CDR3 coding sequence is TGCGCCAGCAGCCAAGACAGGGGAGCTGAAGCTTTCTTT.